The 7 T cell receptor beta chains presented below share a single source sample, sequenced in a study of shared clonotypes between healthy human individuals (dated by TCRdb to the early 2020s). Library creation used the immunoSEQ multiplex PCR assay. The source is immuneACCESS, and TCRdb retained only in-frame sequences with V and J called. Part of the clones is not carried over; for the studies checked, unresolved V genes explain less than half of this, and the remainder is unexplained. The table for this sample lists a few million clones; about 94% of them were counted only once. The ten largest clones take up about 0.13% of the sample. Sequenced sample: naive CD4+ T cells sorted from blood. In light of the paper, this sample's cell subset or site label describes: CD45RA+ positively selected. Every receptor here comes from a man aged 18 to 30 in good health.

The chain joins TRBV4-1 to TRBJ2-5, with TRBD1 as a possible D gene (5 bases). This CDR3 region has 15 residues. Germline V CDR1 and CDR2: MGHRA, YSYEKL. V was shortened by 1 base and J by 5 bases, with 14 bases between the two germline ends. The CDR3: CASSQVVGVRETQYF. CDR3 coding DNA: TGCGCCAGCAGCCAAGTGGTAGGGGTGCGGGAGACCCAGTACTTC.

V and J are TRBV5-4 and TRBJ1-2, with TRBD1 matching over 7 bases. J was trimmed by 0 bases and V by 2 bases; bases with no gene match: 7. The V gene's germline CDR1 is SGHNT and CDR2 YYREEE (reference sequence). The CDR3 is made up of 16 amino acids. In nucleotides, the CDR3 is TGTGCCAGCAGCTTCAGGGGGACCCAAACTAACTATGGCTACACCTTC. Its protein product is CASSFRGTQTNYGYTF.

CDR3 protein: CASSEAGTFRGNQPQHF. DNA of the CDR3: TGTGCCAGCAGTGAAGCGGGGACCTTCCGAGGCAATCAGCCCCAGCATTTT. The rearrangement links TRBV6-1 to TRBJ1-5, with D perhaps TRBD1 (5 bases). Germline assignment: CDR1 MNHNS and CDR2 SASEGT. The CDR3 is 17 residues long. V shed 0 bases and J shed 2 bases, with 14 bases lying between them.

The rearrangement uses TRBV27 and TRBJ2-1; D may be TRBD2 (6 bases). The CDR3 sequence is 13 residues long. Trimming removed 7 bases at V and 15 bases at J, with 22 bases between. From germline, CDR1 is MNHEY and CDR2 SMNVEV (reference sequence). DNA of the CDR3: TGTGCCAGCAACATGAATGCGGGATCTCGTTTGTTCTTC. Its protein is CASNMNAGSRLFF.

J is TRBJ1-5 and V is TRBV4-1, with a tentative D call TRBD1 (5 bases). Trimming cost V 3 bases and J 2 bases, with 14 bases left between them. CDR3 length equals 16 residues. Germline loops: CDR1 MGHRA, CDR2 YSYEKL. The CDR3, as DNA: TGCGCCAGCAGCCACCCAATGACGGGGGGCAATCAGCCCCAGCATTTT. It encodes CASSHPMTGGNQPQHF.

Comments on this clone: Different DNA sequences within this sample yield the same CDR3. The chain links TRBV19 to TRBJ2-3; a possible D gene is TRBD1 (6 bases). The length of the CDR3 is 15 residues. Trimming took 4 bases from V and 3 from J, leaving 14 bases between them. Germline V gene data show CDR1 as LNHDA and CDR2 as SQIVND (reference sequence). The DNA of the CDR3 is TGTGCCAGTAGTACAACAGGGAGAGGGACAGATACGCAGTATTTT. Its translation is CASSTTGRGTDTQYF.

The chain employs TRBV10-3 and TRBJ1-5; 9 bases fit TRBD1. The CDR3 covers 15 residues. CDR1 ENHRY and CDR2 SYGVKD come from the germline V gene. The junction had 5 bases not matched to a gene; V was cut back by 4 bases and J by 4 bases. This CDR3 reads CAISAGQGGNQPQHF. CDR3 nucleotides: TGTGCCATCAGTGCGGGACAGGGAGGTAATCAGCCCCAGCATTTT.